The present entry profiles one T cell receptor beta chain with its context. The source of the sample is a study of T cells expressing NK-cell markers. After re-calling the 5' RACE reads, TCRdb lists one entry per CDR3 protein, DNA absent. Across roughly 180,000 distinct CDR3 sequences, the top ten clones capture under 20% of the sample. Germline CDR1 is SNHLY and CDR2 is FYNNEI. The CDR3 has 13 residues. Input material: blood T cells: a sorted CD56 or NKG2C T cell subset, CD4+ or CD8+ T cells, or bulk PBMC T cells (not recorded which). The receptor was isolated from a woman aged 18 to 75 in good health. The chain joins TRBV2 to TRBJ2-1; TCRdb returns TRBD1, unconfirmable since there is no DNA. The CDR3 sequence: CASTTSPRGEQFF.